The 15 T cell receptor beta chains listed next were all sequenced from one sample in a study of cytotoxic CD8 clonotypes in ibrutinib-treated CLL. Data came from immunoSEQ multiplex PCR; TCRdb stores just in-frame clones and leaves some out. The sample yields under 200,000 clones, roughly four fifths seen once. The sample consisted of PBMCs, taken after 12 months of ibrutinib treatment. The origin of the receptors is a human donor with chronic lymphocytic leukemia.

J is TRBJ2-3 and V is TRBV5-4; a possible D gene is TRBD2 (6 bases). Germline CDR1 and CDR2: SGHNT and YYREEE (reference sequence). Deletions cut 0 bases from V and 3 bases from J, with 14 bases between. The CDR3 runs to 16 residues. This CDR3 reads CASSLVGRGRTDTQYF. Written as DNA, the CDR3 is TGTGCCAGCAGCTTGGTTGGCAGAGGGAGGACAGATACGCAGTATTTT.

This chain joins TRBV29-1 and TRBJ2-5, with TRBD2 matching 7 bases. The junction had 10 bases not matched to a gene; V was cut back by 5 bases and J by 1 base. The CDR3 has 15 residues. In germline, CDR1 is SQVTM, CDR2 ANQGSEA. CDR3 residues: CSVKAGSTIQETQYF. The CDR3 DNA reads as TGCAGCGTTAAAGCGGGAAGCACCATCCAAGAGACCCAGTACTTC.

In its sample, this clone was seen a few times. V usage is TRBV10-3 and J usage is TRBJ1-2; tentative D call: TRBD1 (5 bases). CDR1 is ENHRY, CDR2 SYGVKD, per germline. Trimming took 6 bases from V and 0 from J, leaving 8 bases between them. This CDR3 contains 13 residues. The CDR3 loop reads CAIRGASNYGYTF. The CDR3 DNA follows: TGTGCCATCAGAGGGGCATCTAACTATGGCTACACCTTC.

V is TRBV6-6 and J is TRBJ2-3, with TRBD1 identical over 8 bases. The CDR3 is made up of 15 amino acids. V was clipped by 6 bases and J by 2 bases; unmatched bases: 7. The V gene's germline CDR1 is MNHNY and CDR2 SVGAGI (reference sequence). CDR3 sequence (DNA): TGTGCCAGCAGAAAGACAGGGGCCTTCACAGATACGCAGTATTTT. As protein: CASRKTGAFTDTQYF.

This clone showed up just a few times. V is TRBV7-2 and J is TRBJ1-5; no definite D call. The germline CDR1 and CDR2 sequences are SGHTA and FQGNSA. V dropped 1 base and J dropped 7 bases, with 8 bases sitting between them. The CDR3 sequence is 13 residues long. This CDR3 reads CASSLDVSQPQHF. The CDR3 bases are TGTGCCAGCAGCTTAGACGTTTCCCAGCCCCAGCATTTT.

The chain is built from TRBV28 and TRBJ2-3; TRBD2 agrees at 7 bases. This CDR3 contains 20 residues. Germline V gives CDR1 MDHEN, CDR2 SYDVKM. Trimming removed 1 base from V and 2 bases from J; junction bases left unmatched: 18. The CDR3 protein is CASSLYLGTGGTEYTDTQYF. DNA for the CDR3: TGTGCCAGCAGTTTATACCTAGGTACGGGAGGCACCGAGTACACAGATACGCAGTATTTT. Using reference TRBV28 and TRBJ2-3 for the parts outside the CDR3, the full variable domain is DVKVTQSSRYLVKRTGEKVFLECVQDMDHENMFWYRQDPGLGLRLIYFSYDVKMKEKGDIPEGYSVSREKKERFSLILESASTNQTSMYLCASSLYLGTGGTEYTDTQYFGPGTRLTVL.

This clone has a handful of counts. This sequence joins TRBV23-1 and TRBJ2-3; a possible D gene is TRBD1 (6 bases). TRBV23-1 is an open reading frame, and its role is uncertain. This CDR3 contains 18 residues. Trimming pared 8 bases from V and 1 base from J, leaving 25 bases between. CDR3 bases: TGCGCCAGCCGACCTGGGACAAGGACTGTAACCGGCACAGATACGCAGTATTTT. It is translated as CASRPGTRTVTGTDTQYF.

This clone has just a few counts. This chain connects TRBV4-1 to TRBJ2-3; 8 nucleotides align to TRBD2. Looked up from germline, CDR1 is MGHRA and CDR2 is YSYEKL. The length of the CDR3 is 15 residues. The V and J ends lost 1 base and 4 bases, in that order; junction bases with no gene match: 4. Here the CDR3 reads CASSQGPGGADTQYF. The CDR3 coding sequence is TGCGCCAGCAGCCAAGGCCCGGGGGGGGCAGATACGCAGTATTTT.

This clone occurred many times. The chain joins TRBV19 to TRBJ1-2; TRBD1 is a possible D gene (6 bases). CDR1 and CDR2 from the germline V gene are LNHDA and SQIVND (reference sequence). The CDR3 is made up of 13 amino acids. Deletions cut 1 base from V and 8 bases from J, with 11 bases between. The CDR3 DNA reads TGTGCCAGTAGTATAGGGCAGGGGAGCGGCTACACCTTC. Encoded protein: CASSIGQGSGYTF.

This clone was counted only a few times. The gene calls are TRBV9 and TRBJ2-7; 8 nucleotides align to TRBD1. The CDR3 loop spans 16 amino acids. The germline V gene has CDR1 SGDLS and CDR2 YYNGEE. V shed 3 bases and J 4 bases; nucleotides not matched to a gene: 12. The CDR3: CASSAGPGGNLYEQYF. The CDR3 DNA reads TGTGCCAGCAGCGCCGGTCCAGGGGGCAACTTGTACGAGCAGTACTTC.

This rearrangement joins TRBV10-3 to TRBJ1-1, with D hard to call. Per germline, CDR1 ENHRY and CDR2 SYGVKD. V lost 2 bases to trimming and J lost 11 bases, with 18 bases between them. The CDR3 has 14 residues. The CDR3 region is CAISETLNGKGAFF. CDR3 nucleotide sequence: TGTGCCATCAGTGAGACGTTAAACGGTAAAGGCGCTTTCTTT.

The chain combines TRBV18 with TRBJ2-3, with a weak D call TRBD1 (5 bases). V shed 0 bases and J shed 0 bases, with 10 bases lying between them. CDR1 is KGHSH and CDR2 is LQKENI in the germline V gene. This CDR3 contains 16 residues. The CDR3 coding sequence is TGTGCCAGCTCACCACCGACAGCCTATAGCACAGATACGCAGTATTTT. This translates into CASSPPTAYSTDTQYF.

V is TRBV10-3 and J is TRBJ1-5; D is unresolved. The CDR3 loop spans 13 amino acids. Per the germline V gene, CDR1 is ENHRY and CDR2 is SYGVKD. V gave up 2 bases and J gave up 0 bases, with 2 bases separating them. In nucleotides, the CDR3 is TGTGCCATCAGTGAGGGTAGCAATCAGCCCCAGCATTTT. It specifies CAISEGSNQPQHF.

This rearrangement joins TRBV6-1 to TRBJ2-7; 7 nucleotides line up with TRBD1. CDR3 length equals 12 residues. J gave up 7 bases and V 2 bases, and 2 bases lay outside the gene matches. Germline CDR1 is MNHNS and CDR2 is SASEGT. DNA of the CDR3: TGTGCCAGCAGTGAAAGGGGGCGGGAGCAGTACTTC. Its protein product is CASSERGREQYF.

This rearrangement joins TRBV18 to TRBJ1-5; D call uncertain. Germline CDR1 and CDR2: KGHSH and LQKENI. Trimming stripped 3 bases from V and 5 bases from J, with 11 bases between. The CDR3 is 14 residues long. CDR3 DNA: TGTGCCAGCTCACCGCGGGAGACCCATCAGCCCCAGCATTTT. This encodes CASSPRETHQPQHF.